A selection of T cell receptor beta chains follows, all from one sample in a study of blood T cell repertoires in COVID-19. TCRdb's copy holds only in-frame clones and misses some; the assay was immunoSEQ multiplex PCR. The table includes hundreds of thousands of clones, roughly 90% detected once. Material for sequencing was PBMCs or T cells enriched from blood (not recorded which). The receptors here all came from a man aged 60 to 75 who had recovered from COVID-19. CDR3s include the opening cysteine and the closing phenylalanine or tryptophan. The order of the fields is clone size, J gene, V gene, D gene, CDR3 DNA, CDR3 protein. The D gene is left open where the match is weak. Some rows have no size entry. The others give once, few or many, or a class for an expanded clone.

- | TRBJ1-1 | TRBV5-1 | TRBD1 | TGCGCCAGCAGCACTACAGGGGTGACTGAAGCTTTCTTT | CASSTTGVTEAFF
- | TRBJ2-1 | TRBV18 | TRBD1 | TGTGCCAGCTCACCAGGGACAGACTACCCTGAGCAGTTCTTC | CASSPGTDYPEQFF
- | TRBJ2-7 | TRBV3-1/TRBV3-2 | - | TGTGCCAGCAGCCAATCTCTTTTCATGGGGGGTTACGAGCAGTACTTC | CASSQSLFMGGYEQYF
- | TRBJ1-1 | TRBV5-4 | - | TGTGCCAGCAGCCCTACAGGGATGAACACTGAAGCTTTCTTT | CASSPTGMNTEAFF
- | TRBJ1-3 | TRBV19 | - | TGTGCCAGTAGTATAGAAGAGCGGCCTGGAAACACCATATATTTT | CASSIEERPGNTIYF
- | TRBJ2-2 | TRBV2 | TRBD1 | TGTGCCAGCGGAACAACAGGGGAAGTTAGGACCGGGGAGCTGTTTTTT | CASGTTGEVRTGELFF
- | TRBJ1-3 | TRBV9 | - | TGTGCCAGCAGCGCGTCCCCCTCTGGAAACACCATATATTTT | CASSASPSGNTIYF
- | TRBJ2-7 | TRBV19 | TRBD2 | TGTGCCAGTTCCCTCGTGGGAGGGGATCACGAGCAGTACTTC | CASSLVGGDHEQYF
once | TRBJ1-5 | TRBV12-5 | - | TGTGCTAGTGCACGGGACAATCAGCCCCAGCATTTT | CASARDNQPQHF
- | TRBJ2-7 | TRBV7-3 | TRBD1 | TGTGCCAGCAGCCGACAGGGGGGGTCCTACGAGCAGTACTTC | CASSRQGGSYEQYF
- | TRBJ2-7 | TRBV6-5 | TRBD2 | TGTGCCAGCAGTTACTCCCCAGCGGGGGGCTCCTACGAGCAGTACTTC | CASSYSPAGGSYEQYF
- | TRBJ1-6 | TRBV4-1 | - | TGCGCCAGCAGCAAAACGGGACAAATTATAACCTCCTACAATTCACCCCTCCACTTT | CASSKTGQIITSYNSPLHF
- | TRBJ2-1 | TRBV12-5 | TRBD2 | TGTGCTAGTGGTTTGGTGCTTAGCGGGATGGGTGAGCAGTTCTTC | CASGLVLSGMGEQFF
- | TRBJ2-2 | TRBV7-6 | - | TGTGCCAGCAGCTTAGGCGGCGGGCGGGCCGGGGAGCTGTTTTTT | CASSLGGGRAGELFF
- | TRBJ1-5 | TRBV6-2/TRBV6-3 | TRBD1 | TGTGCCAGCAGTTGGGGCGACAGGGGAGCTCAGCCCCAGCATTTT | CASSWGDRGAQPQHF
- | TRBJ2-7 | TRBV18 | TRBD1 | TGTGCCAGCTCACCAGGGACAGCTACCTACGAGCAGTACTTC | CASSPGTATYEQYF
- | TRBJ2-2 | TRBV7-8 | TRBD1 | TGTGCCAGCAGCTTACCCGGACAGGGTCAGAGCGGGGAGCTGTTTTTT | CASSLPGQGQSGELFF
- | TRBJ1-2 | TRBV19 | - | TGTGCCAGTAGTATTGCAGGGTCAGATGGCTACACCTTC | CASSIAGSDGYTF